The rows below give T cell receptor beta chains drawn from one sample of a study of cytomegalovirus exposure and HLA in healthy donors. Measured with immunoSEQ multiplex PCR; TCRdb has only the in-frame clones, and not every one. This repertoire includes some 72,000 clones. Sequencing was performed on PBMCs. The receptors were gathered from a boy aged 5-17 years in good health and CMV-seronegative. Both conserved end residues are part of each CDR3. A D gene is named only where the DNA matches it firmly. Some rows have no size entry. The others give once, few or many, or a class for an expanded clone.

D	J	V	size	DNA	CDR3
NA	TRBJ2-7	TRBV6-6	NA	TGTGCCAGCAGTTACTCCCAGAACGCCTACGAGCAGTACTTC	CASSYSQNAYEQYF
TRBD1	TRBJ2-7	TRBV27	NA	TGTGCCAGCAGCCTCTCCACAGGGGGAGAGCAGTACTTC	CASSLSTGGEQYF
NA	TRBJ2-1	TRBV4-2	NA	TGTGCCAGCAGCCAACAGCAGGGGAAATCCTACAATGAGCAGTTCTTC	CASSQQQGKSYNEQFF
NA	TRBJ2-5	TRBV9	NA	TGTGCCAGCAGCCCTGGGGGGAACCAAGAGACCCAGTACTTC	CASSPGGNQETQYF
NA	TRBJ1-1	TRBV5-6	NA	TGTGCCAGCAGCACCGGAGTAAGGGGGAAAGGAGCTTTCTTT	CASSTGVRGKGAFF
NA	TRBJ1-1	TRBV15	NA	TGTGCCACCAGCGAGACACCTCCGGGGGATATGAACACTGAAGCTTTCTTT	CATSETPPGDMNTEAFF
NA	TRBJ1-1	TRBV27	NA	TGTGCCAGCAGTCCACCGAGGTTGAACACTGAAGCTTTCTTT	CASSPPRLNTEAFF
NA	TRBJ2-1	TRBV2	NA	TGTGCCAGCAGTGAAAATCTAGCATCCGGTGAGCAGTTCTTC	CASSENLASGEQFF
TRBD1	TRBJ1-2	TRBV6-5	NA	TGTGCCAGCAGTTACACATTGACAGGGGTCAATGGCTACACCTTC	CASSYTLTGVNGYTF
NA	TRBJ1-6	TRBV5-6	NA	TGTGCCAGCAGCAAACCCAGGGTGAACACCTATAATTCACCCCTCCACTTT	CASSKPRVNTYNSPLHF
NA	TRBJ1-5	TRBV19	NA	TGTGCCAGTAGTATACGCGGGGCTGATCAGCCCCAGCATTTT	CASSIRGADQPQHF
TRBD1	TRBJ1-1	TRBV28	NA	TGTGCCAGCAGGGAACAGGGGGCTGGAACTGAAGCTTTCTTT	CASREQGAGTEAFF
NA	TRBJ2-1	TRBV19	NA	TGTGCCAGTAGTATGGCGGGGCTTGGACTCAATGAGCAGTTCTTC	CASSMAGLGLNEQFF
TRBD1	TRBJ1-4	TRBV30	NA	TGTGCCTGGAGTCCCAAGCTACAGGGGGCGGGTGAAAAACTGTTTTTT	CAWSPKLQGAGEKLFF
NA	TRBJ2-2	TRBV5-4	NA	TGTGCCAGCAGCTTGGAGTCGGGAGATCGCACCGGGGAGCTGTTTTTT	CASSLESGDRTGELFF
NA	TRBJ2-2	TRBV4-3	NA	TGCGCCAGCAGCCAAGGCTGGCACACCGGGGAGCTGTTTTTT	CASSQGWHTGELFF
TRBD1	TRBJ2-1	TRBV30	medium-sized	TGTGCCTGGAGTCCGGGACAGGGGTACAATGAGCAGTTCTTC	CAWSPGQGYNEQFF
TRBD1	TRBJ1-1	TRBV2	NA	TGTGCCAGCAGAGGACAGGGGAACACTGAAGCTTTCTTT	CASRGQGNTEAFF
NA	TRBJ1-2	TRBV2	NA	TGTGCCAGCAGAGGGCCTCGGGGAAGGAACTATGGCTACACCTTC	CASRGPRGRNYGYTF
NA	TRBJ2-2	TRBV18	NA	TGTGCCAGCTCACAATCCGGGACTTCGAACACCGGGGAGCTGTTTTTT	CASSQSGTSNTGELFF
NA	TRBJ1-2	TRBV30	NA	TGTGCCTGGGTACCTAAATACACGCGGCGCGGGGCGGGCTATGGCTACACCTTC	CAWVPKYTRRGAGYGYTF
NA	TRBJ2-2	TRBV9	NA	TGTGCCAGCAGCCCCCGCCCAGGGATCGGCACCGGGGAGCTGTTTTTT	CASSPRPGIGTGELFF
NA	TRBJ2-3	TRBV6-5	NA	TGTGCCAGCAGTTACTCTCGGGAGTTACTCGCAGATACGCAGTATTTT	CASSYSRELLADTQYF
TRBD2	TRBJ2-2	TRBV15	NA	TGTGCCACCAGCAAACCCCGGGGGGGGCAACTCGGCGGGGAGCTGTTTTTT	CATSKPRGGQLGGELFF
TRBD2	TRBJ2-1	TRBV11-2	NA	TGTGCCAGCAGCCCTCTTAGCGGGAGAAACAATGAGCAGTTCTTC	CASSPLSGRNNEQFF
NA	TRBJ1-1	TRBV4-2	NA	TGTGCCAGCAGCTACGAGAGGGGGGGGGCTGAAGCTTTCTTT	CASSYERGGAEAFF
NA	TRBJ1-2	TRBV4-3	NA	TGCGCCAGCAGCCAAGATAACGCAGGGCCTCATAACTATGGCTACACCTTC	CASSQDNAGPHNYGYTF
TRBD2	TRBJ2-3	TRBV30	NA	TGTGCCTGGGTTCTTCGCGGGGGGACGATAACGCAGTATTTT	CAWVLRGGTITQYF
NA	TRBJ1-6	TRBV9	NA	TGTGCCAGCAGCGAGGCAGGGGACCATTCACCCCTCCACTTT	CASSEAGDHSPLHF
TRBD1	TRBJ2-5	TRBV5-8	NA	TGTGCCAGCAGTTCGTCAGGGGGTAGGGAGACCCAGTACTTC	CASSSSGGRETQYF
NA	TRBJ1-5	TRBV19	NA	TGTGCCAGTAGTTTCGACAGCTTCAATCAGCCCCAGCATTTT	CASSFDSFNQPQHF
NA	TRBJ1-4	TRBV10-3	NA	TGTGCCATCAGTCCAACAGCCGAAAAACTGTTTTTT	CAISPTAEKLFF
TRBD1	TRBJ1-5	TRBV7-2	NA	TGTGCCAGCAGCTCGGGACAGGCCGGGGATCAGCCCCAGCATTTT	CASSSGQAGDQPQHF
TRBD2	TRBJ2-2	TRBV23-1	NA	TGCGCCAGCGCTGGGGGGGGGAGTAACACCGGGGAGCTGTTTTTT	CASAGGGSNTGELFF
NA	TRBJ1-2	TRBV2	NA	TGTGCCAGCAGTGAAGCGCGGTCAGGGGCTAACTATGGCTACACCTTC	CASSEARSGANYGYTF
NA	TRBJ2-7	TRBV19	NA	TGTGCCAGTAGTATTGAGAACGTAAAGGGGTACGAGCAGTACTTC	CASSIENVKGYEQYF
TRBD2	TRBJ2-1	TRBV4-2	NA	TGTGCCAGCAGCCAGAAGATAGCGGGAGGGTTCGGCAATGAGCAGTTCTTC	CASSQKIAGGFGNEQFF
NA	TRBJ2-1	TRBV30	NA	TGTGCCTGGAGTATGCGGGTCGGGAGAATCAATGAGCAGTTCTTC	CAWSMRVGRINEQFF
TRBD2	TRBJ2-1	TRBV9	NA	TGTGCCAGCGGACTAGCGGGAGGTTCTCCACAGTTCTTC	CASGLAGGSPQFF
NA	TRBJ2-3	TRBV5-8	NA	TGTGCCAGCAGTTTAAGACGGGTCTCCACAGATACGCAGTATTTT	CASSLRRVSTDTQYF
NA	TRBJ1-2	TRBV7-9	NA	TGTGCCAGCAGCTTAGATTCGAGGGTGTGGGATGGCTACACCTTC	CASSLDSRVWDGYTF
NA	TRBJ1-2	TRBV5-1	NA	TGCGCCAGCAGCACCGGGGGGGGCTATGGCTACACCTTC	CASSTGGGYGYTF
NA	TRBJ1-2	TRBV6-1	NA	TGTGCCAGCAGTGTCAACAGGGACGGCTACGGCTACACCTTC	CASSVNRDGYGYTF
TRBD2	TRBJ2-7	TRBV5-4	NA	TGTGCCAGCAGCTTCGGCGGGGGATCCTACGAGCAGTACTTC	CASSFGGGSYEQYF
TRBD1	TRBJ1-1	TRBV6-5	NA	TGTGCCAGCAGTTACGGACAGGGGGCGTTATTAAGTGTAGCTTTCTTT	CASSYGQGALLSVAFF
TRBD2	TRBJ2-7	TRBV29-1	NA	TGCAGCGCGTCCTTAGCGGGGGGGAGCTCCTACGAGCAGTACTTC	CSASLAGGSSYEQYF
NA	TRBJ1-2	TRBV6-1	NA	TGTGCCAGCAGTGCTTACCTCCAGGGTGGCTACACCTTC	CASSAYLQGGYTF
TRBD2	TRBJ2-1	TRBV18	NA	TGTGCCAGCTCACCACAAACAGCGGGAAAACACAATGAGCAGTTCTTC	CASSPQTAGKHNEQFF
TRBD1	TRBJ2-7	TRBV7-9	NA	TGTGCCAGCAGCCACAATCAGGGGGTCTCCTACGAGCAGTACTTC	CASSHNQGVSYEQYF
TRBD1	TRBJ1-4	TRBV7-9	NA	TGTGCCAGCAGCCGTGGACAGGGGTGGGAAAAACTGTTTTTT	CASSRGQGWEKLFF